These 20 T cell receptor beta chains were sequenced from one sample in a study of T cells expressing NK-cell markers. TCRdb re-called the 5' RACE reads, yielding one record per CDR3 amino acid sequence without DNA. In total, the table holds 500,000 or so distinct CDR3 sequences. Sequences were obtained from blood T cells: a sorted CD56 or NKG2C T cell subset, CD4+ or CD8+ T cells, or bulk PBMC T cells (not recorded which). Every receptor here comes from a man aged 18 to 29 in good health.

The gene calls are TRBV4-3 and TRBJ1-1. Per germline, CDR1 LGHNA and CDR2 YSLEER. This CDR3 has 15 residues. The CDR3 here is CASSQGLQKNTEAFF.

The chain employs TRBV14 and TRBJ2-1; checking the TCRdb D call of TRBD1 is not possible without DNA. CDR3 length: 15 residues. In germline, CDR1 is SGHDN, CDR2 FVKESK. The CDR3 reads CASSQVRDWYNEQFF.

The CDR3 protein is CSARGGTGLNTEAFF. The chain combines TRBV20-1 with TRBJ1-1; TCRdb designates TRBD1, a call that cannot be tested without DNA. The CDR3 covers 15 residues. Germline V CDR1 and CDR2: DFQATT, SNEGSKA (reference sequence).

This chain uses TRBV29-1 with TRBJ2-5; TCRdb outputs TRBD1, but without DNA this stays unchecked. CDR1 and CDR2 (germline): SQVTM, ANQGSEA. The CDR3 loop spans 16 amino acids. The CDR3: CSVENGRQGYIETQYF.

The genes are TRBV20-1 and TRBJ1-4. Germline V lookup: CDR1 DFQATT, CDR2 SNEGSKA (reference sequence). The CDR3 consists of 14 residues. The CDR3 is CSASDSRLGEKLFF.

This rearrangement joins TRBV29-1 to TRBJ2-1; TCRdb outputs TRBD1, but without DNA this stays unchecked. Germline-derived CDR1 and CDR2 are SQVTM and ANQGSEA. The length of the CDR3 is 14 residues. This chain's CDR3 is CSVELAGHGNEQFF.

Here the CDR3 reads CASSGAGRVPGELFF. The rearrangement links TRBV19 to TRBJ2-2; checking the TCRdb D call of TRBD2 is not possible without DNA. The CDR3 loop spans 15 amino acids. CDR1 and CDR2 from the germline V gene are LNHDA and SQIVND (reference sequence). Supplemented by reference TRBV19 and TRBJ2-2, the full variable domain reads DGGITQSPKYLFRKEGQNVTLSCEQNLNHDAMYWYRQDPGQGLRLIYYSQIVNDFQKGDIAEGYSVSREKKESFPLTVTSAQKNPTAFYLCASSGAGRVPGELFFGEGSRLTVL.

The gene calls are TRBV7-6 and TRBJ1-1. This CDR3 is built from 14 residues. Germline-derived CDR1 and CDR2 are SGHVS and FNYEAQ. This CDR3 reads CASRAGRMNTEAFF.

This chain joins TRBV5-6 and TRBJ2-1; TCRdb indicates TRBD1, and absent DNA this call remains unverified. CDR3 size: 13 residues. Germline lookup yields CDR1 SGHDT and CDR2 YYEEEE. The CDR3 protein is CASSPIPANEQFF.

This sequence joins TRBV19 and TRBJ1-1; absent DNA, TCRdb's TRBD1 call cannot be checked. Per germline, CDR1 LNHDA and CDR2 SQIVND (reference sequence). The CDR3 extends over 14 amino acids. This chain's CDR3 is CASSTGGSEAEAFF.

This sequence joins TRBV5-1 and TRBJ2-1. The CDR3 extends over 15 amino acids. CDR1 is SGHRS, CDR2 YFSETQ, per germline. CDR3 in amino acids: CASSTTTRSYNEQFF.

The chain combines TRBV12-3 or TRBV12-4 with TRBJ2-5. The length of the CDR3 is 15 residues. This chain's CDR3 is CASSRTSENIETQYF.

This chain connects TRBV29-1 to TRBJ2-7; TCRdb indicates TRBD2, and absent DNA this call remains unverified. This CDR3 comprises 13 residues. The germline V gene has CDR1 SQVTM and CDR2 ANQGSEA. The CDR3 loop reads CSVGVAGAYEQYF.

The chain couples TRBV7-2 to TRBJ2-1; TCRdb picks TRBD2, but there is no DNA to check that call. The CDR3 is made up of 12 amino acids. Germline CDR1 reads SGHTA; CDR2 reads FQGNSA. The CDR3 region is CASSLVRTLQFF. Variable domain in full (rest from reference TRBV7-2 and TRBJ2-1): GAGVSQSPSNKVTEKGKDVELRCDPISGHTALYWYRQSLGQGLEFLIYFQGNSAPDKSGLPSDRFSAERTGGSVSTLTIQRTQQEDSAVYLCASSLVRTLQFFGPGTRLTVL.

This chain joins TRBV5-1 and TRBJ2-1. CDR1 and CDR2 from the germline V gene are SGHRS and YFSETQ. This CDR3 is built from 15 residues. This CDR3 is CASRIGLAVKNEQFF.

This rearrangement joins TRBV12-3 or TRBV12-4 to TRBJ1-1; TCRdb returns TRBD1, unconfirmable since there is no DNA. This CDR3 comprises 13 residues. CDR3 protein: CASALAGDSEAFF.

The genes are TRBV6-2 or TRBV6-3 and TRBJ2-2; TCRdb's D gene call, TRBD2, goes unchecked for lack of DNA. This CDR3 has 13 residues. Looked up from germline, CDR1 is MNHEY and CDR2 is SVGEGT. CDR3: CASSWTSVGELFF.

The chain is built from TRBV21-1 and TRBJ2-1; as DNA is missing, the TRBD2 call by TCRdb cannot be tested. TRBV21-1 is marked as a pseudogene. The CDR3 has 12 residues. CDR3 loop: CASSKLDNEQFF.

The rearrangement uses TRBV12-3 or TRBV12-4 and TRBJ2-1; TCRdb names TRBD2, which stays unverified in the absence of DNA. The CDR3 is 18 amino acids. The CDR3 sequence is CASSPDRLAVFQGDEQFF.

The rearrangement joins TRBV20-1 to TRBJ2-5; TCRdb gives TRBD1 as the D gene, but with no DNA this cannot be confirmed. Germline CDR1 is DFQATT and CDR2 is SNEGSKA (reference sequence). This CDR3 contains 15 residues. Here the CDR3 reads CSARGQGRFQETQYF.